The entry below gives a single T cell receptor (beta chain) sequence along with its context. The data are from a study of blood T cells in healthy people across ages. Primers used in a second PCR of about 7 to 12 cycles were a sample-barcoded 5' primer and a J-beta primer mix. MiXCR, run by TCRdb on the 5' RACE reads, gives a single entry per CDR3 protein. The profile shows about 1,800,000 distinct CDR3 sequences, roughly 27% of them singletons. V gave up 5 bases and J gave up 8 bases, with 12 bases separating them. The CDR3 contains 12 residues. Germline CDR1 reads MDHEN; CDR2 reads SYDVKM. The rearrangement joins TRBV28 to TRBJ1-1; D is unresolved. Sequencing was carried out using blood. This receptor was taken from a woman in her 30s in good health. The CDR3 protein is CASSTTLAEAFF. The CDR3 nucleotides read TGTGCCAGCAGTACGACCCTAGCGGAAGCTTTCTTT. The whole variable domain, remainder taken from reference TRBV28 and TRBJ1-1, is DVKVTQSSRYLVKRTGEKVFLECVQDMDHENMFWYRQDPGLGLRLIYFSYDVKMKEKGDIPEGYSVSREKKERFSLILESASTNQTSMYLCASSTTLAEAFFGQGTRLTVV.